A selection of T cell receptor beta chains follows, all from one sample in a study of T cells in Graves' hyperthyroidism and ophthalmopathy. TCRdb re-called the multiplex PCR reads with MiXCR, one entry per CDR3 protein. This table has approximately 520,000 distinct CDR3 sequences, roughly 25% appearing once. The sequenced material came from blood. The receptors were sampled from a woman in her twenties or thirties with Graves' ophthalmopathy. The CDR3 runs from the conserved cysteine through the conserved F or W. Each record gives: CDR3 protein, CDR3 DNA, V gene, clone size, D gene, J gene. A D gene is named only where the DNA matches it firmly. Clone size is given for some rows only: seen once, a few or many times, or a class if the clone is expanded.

CDR3: CSASDRSEQYF
DNA: TGCAGTGCTAGCGACCGAAGCGAGCAGTACTTC
V: TRBV20-1
size: many
D: NA
J: TRBJ2-7

CDR3: CASRPGASGSYEQYF
DNA: TGTGCCAGCAGGCCGGGGGCTAGCGGGAGCTACGAGCAGTACTTC
V: TRBV28
size: once
D: TRBD2
J: TRBJ2-7

CDR3: CASSLWGGYEQYF
DNA: TGTGCCAGCAGCTTATGGGGAGGCTACGAGCAGTACTTC
V: TRBV13
size: NA
D: NA
J: TRBJ2-7

CDR3: CASSLEAQFYEQYF
DNA: TGCGCCAGCAGCCTAGAAGCGCAGTTCTACGAGCAGTACTTC
V: TRBV4-1
size: many
D: NA
J: TRBJ2-7

CDR3: CASSGIDNYGYTF
DNA: TGTGCCAGTAGTGGGATCGATAACTATGGCTACACCTTC
V: TRBV19
size: few
D: NA
J: TRBJ1-2

CDR3: CASSDPVEGNQGYTF
DNA: TGTGCCAGCAGTGACCCGGTAGAGGGAAATCAGGGCTACACCTTC
V: TRBV2
size: many
D: NA
J: TRBJ1-2

CDR3: CASSLGGTAFAGELFF
DNA: TGTGCCAGCAGCTTAGGGGGGACAGCCTTTGCCGGGGAGCTGTTTTTT
V: TRBV11-2
size: many
D: TRBD1
J: TRBJ2-2

CDR3: CASSYSLGNYGYTF
DNA: TGTGCCAGCAGTTACTCGTTAGGGAACTATGGCTACACCTTC
V: TRBV6-5
size: few
D: NA
J: TRBJ1-2

CDR3: CASSQGLAGEFTDTQYF
DNA: TGTGCCAGCAGCCAGGGACTAGCGGGGGAGTTCACAGATACGCAGTATTTT
V: TRBV6-2/TRBV6-3
size: few
D: TRBD2
J: TRBJ2-3

CDR3: CASRGRLEAAYEQYF
DNA: TGTGCCAGCAGGGGGCGACTTGAAGCGGCTTACGAGCAGTACTTC
V: TRBV6-1
size: many
D: NA
J: TRBJ2-7

CDR3: CASSDTAGAFPYGYTF
DNA: TGTGCCAGCAGTGATACCGCAGGGGCCTTCCCCTATGGCTACACCTTC
V: TRBV6-1
size: NA
D: NA
J: TRBJ1-2

CDR3: CASRRADREVGYTF
DNA: TGTGCCAGTAGACGGGCAGACCGGGAGGTTGGCTACACCTTC
V: TRBV19
size: many
D: NA
J: TRBJ1-2

CDR3: CASNQDFTEAFF
DNA: TGTGCCAGTAATCAGGATTTCACTGAAGCTTTCTTT
V: TRBV19
size: many
D: NA
J: TRBJ1-1

CDR3: CASRFLASGNTEAFF
DNA: TGTGCCAGCAGGTTCCTGGCAAGCGGGAACACTGAAGCTTTCTTT
V: TRBV12-3/TRBV12-4
size: many
D: NA
J: TRBJ1-1

CDR3: CASSFGNRVQPQHF
DNA: TGTGCCAGTAGTTTTGGAAACAGGGTTCAGCCCCAGCATTTT
V: TRBV19
size: NA
D: NA
J: TRBJ1-5

CDR3: CASSWGTGATQPQHF
DNA: TGTGCCAGCAGCTGGGGGACAGGCGCTACTCAGCCCCAGCATTTT
V: TRBV7-8
size: many
D: TRBD1
J: TRBJ1-5

CDR3: CASSFDSAGAEAFF
DNA: TGCGCCAGCAGTTTCGACAGCGCTGGGGCTGAAGCTTTCTTT
V: TRBV5-1
size: NA
D: NA
J: TRBJ1-1

CDR3: CASSLGQLHDGYTF
DNA: TGCGCCAGCAGCTTAGGGCAGCTACACGATGGCTACACCTTC
V: TRBV5-1
size: many
D: NA
J: TRBJ1-2

CDR3: CASSLTAGRAEAFF
DNA: TGTGCCAGCAGTTTAACGGCAGGGCGCGCTGAAGCTTTCTTT
V: TRBV12-3/TRBV12-4
size: few
D: NA
J: TRBJ1-1

CDR3: CASSKQTGTGRADGYTF
DNA: TGTGCCAGCAGTAAACAGACCGGGACAGGACGCGCTGACGGCTACACCTTC
V: TRBV6-1
size: NA
D: TRBD1
J: TRBJ1-2

CDR3: CASRFRDTTYEQYF
DNA: TGTGCCAGCAGATTCCGGGACACAACCTACGAGCAGTACTTC
V: TRBV2
size: NA
D: NA
J: TRBJ2-7

CDR3: CASSYYRVDIQYF
DNA: TGTGCCAGCAGTTACTATAGGGTGGACATTCAGTACTTC
V: TRBV6-2/TRBV6-3
size: many
D: NA
J: TRBJ2-4

CDR3: CASSTNLPEQYF
DNA: TGTGCCAGCAGTACGAACCTACCCGAGCAGTACTTC
V: TRBV12-3/TRBV12-4
size: NA
D: NA
J: TRBJ2-7

CDR3: CASSEISGTWTNEQYF
DNA: TGTGCCAGCAGTGAAATCTCCGGGACTTGGACGAACGAGCAGTACTTC
V: TRBV6-1
size: few
D: NA
J: TRBJ2-7

CDR3: CASRASQGRGASESFF
DNA: TGTGCCAGCAGAGCCTCCCAAGGAAGGGGCGCGTCTGAATCTTTCTTT
V: TRBV6-2/TRBV6-3
size: NA
D: NA
J: TRBJ1-1

CDR3: CASSPGFLGNTIYF
DNA: TGTGCCAGCAGTCCGGGCTTCCTTGGAAACACCATATATTTT
V: TRBV12-3/TRBV12-4
size: many
D: NA
J: TRBJ1-3

CDR3: CSASGRRGPTYEQYF
DNA: TGCAGTGCTTCGGGACGCAGGGGGCCAACCTACGAGCAGTACTTC
V: TRBV20-1
size: NA
D: TRBD1
J: TRBJ2-7

CDR3: CASSQDRGRYGYTF
DNA: TGTGCCAGCAGTCAGGACAGGGGCCGCTATGGCTACACCTTC
V: TRBV12-3/TRBV12-4
size: NA
D: TRBD1
J: TRBJ1-2

CDR3: CASRTGDTEAFF
DNA: TGTGCCAGCAGGACGGGGGACACTGAAGCTTTCTTT
V: TRBV6-1
size: many
D: NA
J: TRBJ1-1

CDR3: CASRDPDGYEQYF
DNA: TGCGCCAGCAGAGACCCCGATGGATACGAGCAGTACTTC
V: TRBV10-2
size: many
D: NA
J: TRBJ2-7

CDR3: CASSLSSDSNYGYTF
DNA: TGTGCCAGCAGTTTATCGTCAGATTCCAACTATGGCTACACCTTC
V: TRBV27
size: many
D: NA
J: TRBJ1-2

CDR3: CASSSTTGTQETQYF
DNA: TGTGCCAGCTCATCAACCACAGGGACGCAAGAGACCCAGTACTTC
V: TRBV18
size: many
D: NA
J: TRBJ2-5

CDR3: CASSADRTNTGELFF
DNA: TGTGCCAGCAGCGCGGACAGGACGAACACCGGGGAGCTGTTTTTT
V: TRBV6-1
size: few
D: TRBD1
J: TRBJ2-2

CDR3: CAWSSTGIYGYTF
DNA: TGTGCCTGGTCCTCGACAGGCATCTATGGCTACACCTTC
V: TRBV30
size: NA
D: NA
J: TRBJ1-2

CDR3: CASSEWRTGGNQPQHF
DNA: TGTGCCAGCAGTGAATGGCGGACAGGGGGCAATCAGCCCCAGCATTTT
V: TRBV6-1
size: many
D: TRBD1
J: TRBJ1-5

CDR3: CSARLTPGYEQYF
DNA: TGCAGTGCTAGGTTGACCCCGGGGTACGAGCAGTACTTC
V: TRBV20-1
size: NA
D: NA
J: TRBJ2-7

CDR3: CASRTRQVRLAKNIQYF
DNA: TGTGCCAGCAGGACCAGACAGGTCCGTTTAGCCAAAAACATTCAGTACTTC
V: TRBV28
size: few
D: NA
J: TRBJ2-4